One and the same sample provided the 2 T cell receptor beta chains below, sequenced in a study of vaccination and CD4 T cells after COVID-19. The antigens for these receptors are not known. Indicated treatment: roughly nine-day PBMC culture with coronavirus spike peptide pools or control peptides (ViraFEST assay). With the Oncomine TCR Beta short-read assay, DNA from cultured CD4+ T cells was sequenced. TCRdb used MiXCR to reprocess the PCR reads, holding one entry per CDR3 protein. The sample has approximately 16,000 distinct CDR3 sequences, less than 30% seen once; the top ten hold approximately 23%. The source material was cultured CD4+ T cells from blood. The receptors here all came from a human donor with COVID-19.

The chain joins TRBV18 to TRBJ2-2, with TRBD1 identical over 7 bases. The CDR3 contains 15 residues. Germline V gene sequence: CDR1 KGHSH, CDR2 LQKENI. J gave up 2 bases and V 5 bases, and 5 bases lay outside the gene matches. This CDR3 is CASSSRDSNTGELFF. CDR3 bases: TGTGCCAGCTCATCTCGGGACAGTAACACCGGGGAGCTGTTTTTT.

By share, this clonotype counts as medium-sized. V is TRBV27 and J is TRBJ1-5, with D perhaps matching TRBD1 (5 bases). The length of the CDR3 is 15 residues. V dropped 0 bases and J dropped 4 bases, with 10 bases sitting between them. The germline V gene has CDR1 MNHEY and CDR2 SMNVEV (reference sequence). The CDR3 sequence: CASSLSDRPNQPQHF. CDR3 DNA sequence: TGTGCCAGCAGTTTATCCGACAGACCAAATCAGCCCCAGCATTTT.